These 5 T cell receptor beta chains were all obtained from the same sample, sequenced in a study of cytomegalovirus exposure and HLA in healthy donors. The method was immunoSEQ multiplex PCR; TCRdb's version includes in-frame clones alone and lacks a portion of them. The data contain roughly 250,000 clones, roughly 89% of them singletons. Sample: PBMCs. These receptors all come from a woman under 30 in good health and CMV-seronegative.

CDR3 DNA sequence: TGTGCCAGCAGTGTAAAAAAGAACACCGGGGAGCTGTTTTTT. This encodes CASSVKKNTGELFF. J is TRBJ2-2 and V is TRBV2; no clear D gene. Germline lookup yields CDR1 SNHLY and CDR2 FYNNEI. The CDR3 covers 14 residues. With 4 bases removed from V and 1 base from J, the gap between germline ends came to 7 bases.

The chain uses TRBV30 and TRBJ2-6, with D perhaps TRBD1 (6 bases). Looked up from germline, CDR1 is GTSNPN and CDR2 is SVGIG (reference sequence). The germline V and J ends were trimmed by 1 base and 2 bases, with 6 bases remaining between them. The CDR3 is 14 residues long. CDR3 in DNA: TGTGCCTGGAGTGCAGGGGCTGGGGCCAACGTCCTGACTTTC. This codes for CAWSAGAGANVLTF.

This chain uses TRBV11-2 with TRBJ2-1, with 7 nucleotides matching TRBD2. Per the germline V gene, CDR1 is SGHAT and CDR2 is FQNNGV. The CDR3 consists of 16 residues. V lost 4 bases, J lost 9 bases, and 15 bases stayed unmatched. Here the CDR3 reads CASSSRVAGREFEQFF. Written as DNA, the CDR3 is TGTGCCAGCAGCTCCAGGGTGGCAGGGAGGGAATTTGAGCAGTTCTTC.

This clone was counted a single time. The chain employs TRBV7-9 and TRBJ1-5; D gene unclear. Germline CDR1 is SEHNR and CDR2 is FQNEAQ (reference sequence). The length of the CDR3 is 13 residues. Trimming stripped 1 base from V and 7 bases from J, with 8 bases between. The DNA of the CDR3 is TGTGCCAGCAGCTTAGGCGCTAGACAGCCCCAGCATTTT. Translation gives CASSLGARQPQHF.

V usage is TRBV29-1 and J usage is TRBJ2-5, with D possibly TRBD2 on 7 matching bases. The CDR3 sequence is 12 residues long. Trimming stripped 4 bases from V and 5 bases from J, with 11 bases between. Germline V gene lookup returns CDR1 SQVTM and CDR2 ANQGSEA. The CDR3: CSVGGGWETQYF. The CDR3 nucleotides are TGCAGCGTTGGGGGGGGCTGGGAGACCCAGTACTTC.